These 7 T cell receptor beta chains were all obtained from the same sample, sequenced in a study of blood T cell repertoires in COVID-19 (TCRdb year 2020). To prepare the library, the immunoSEQ multiplex PCR assay was applied. Imported from immuneACCESS, the table was reduced by TCRdb to in-frame sequences with V and J called. These copies leave out some clones; in studies compared against another copy, an unresolved V gene accounts for under half, and the cause of the remainder is not known. Here the sample has around 350,000 clones; 70% to 90% occur a single time. Under 3% of the sample is in the top ten clones. The sequenced sample consisted of peripheral blood. The receptors were sampled from a human donor in a cohort sampled during active COVID-19.

The chain has TRBV5-1 and TRBJ1-4, with 7 bases lining up with TRBD1. V dropped 1 base and J dropped 3; count of bases not matched to a gene: 3. CDR3 length: 15 amino acids. The germline CDR1 and CDR2 sequences are SGHRS and YFSETQ. The CDR3, as DNA: TGCGCCAGCAGCTTGCTCGGGACAGCTAATGAAAAACTGTTTTTT. Translation gives CASSLLGTANEKLFF.

This chain joins TRBV20-1 and TRBJ2-1, with 8 bases fitting TRBD2. V was pared by 3 bases and J by 4 bases, with 5 bases of the junction left unmatched. Germline lookup yields CDR1 DFQATT and CDR2 SNEGSKA (reference sequence). CDR3 length: 14 amino acids. This chain's CDR3 is CSASRSGKYNEQFF. DNA for the CDR3: TGCAGTGCTAGTCGTAGCGGGAAATACAATGAGCAGTTCTTC.

The CDR3 loop is CASNGQGWETQYF. CDR3 nucleotides: TGTGCCAGCAATGGACAGGGGTGGGAGACCCAGTACTTC. The rearrangement uses TRBV6-5 and TRBJ2-5, with 9 bases matching TRBD1. The junction had 5 bases not matched to a gene; V was cut back by 7 bases and J by 5 bases. Germline lookup yields CDR1 MNHEY and CDR2 SVGAGI. There are 13 residues in the CDR3.

The J gene is TRBJ2-1, the V gene TRBV9; 8 bases map to TRBD1. Germline CDR1 SGDLS, CDR2 YYNGEE. CDR3 length: 15 amino acids. Trimming at V came to 3 bases and at J to 4 bases, leaving 6 bases not matched to a gene. Here the CDR3 DNA reads TGTGCCAGCAGCGCCCGACAGGGGACTTACAATGAGCAGTTCTTC. Translation gives CASSARQGTYNEQFF.

This clone is a singleton in its sample. The chain combines TRBV5-1 with TRBJ1-2, with D maybe TRBD1 (6 bases). Per the germline V gene, CDR1 is SGHRS and CDR2 is YFSETQ. CDR3 size: 14 residues. The V end was cut by 2 bases, the J end by 2 bases, with 10 bases between. Written as DNA, the CDR3 is TGCGCCAGCAGCTTAGACAGGCCAAACTATGGCTACACCTTC. It is translated as CASSLDRPNYGYTF.

Turning to this clone: This may stem from a read error, because a much larger clone lies one nucleotide away. V gene TRBV2 combines with J gene TRBJ2-1, with 9 bases fitting TRBD2. The CDR3 is made up of 15 amino acids. Germline V lookup: CDR1 SNHLY, CDR2 FYNNEI. After removal of 7 bases from V and 3 bases from J, the junction contained 7 bases not matched to a gene. The CDR3 region is CASKGAGGFYNEQFF. The CDR3 nucleotides are TGTGCCAGCAAAGGCGCGGGGGGGTTCTACAATGAGCAGTTCTTC.

V usage is TRBV7-9 and J usage is TRBJ1-1; 7 bases line up with TRBD1. Germline CDR1 reads SEHNR; CDR2 reads FQNEAQ (reference sequence). This CDR3 is 15 amino acids long. V lost 4 bases, J lost 1 base, and 6 bases stayed unmatched. The CDR3 reads CASSSGQARNTEAFF. As DNA, the CDR3 is TGTGCCAGCAGCTCCGGACAGGCAAGGAACACTGAAGCTTTCTTT.